This T cell receptor beta chain is drawn from a study of human versus mouse CDR3 diversity and MHC coevolution. Some clones are missing from TCRdb's copy, which holds only in-frame ones; the method was immunoSEQ multiplex PCR. Of some 82,000 clones listed, 93% are singletons. This clone was seen more than once but under ten times. Trimming pared 8 bases from V and 3 bases from J, leaving 19 bases between. CDR1 and CDR2 (germline): LNHDA, SQIVND (reference sequence). This CDR3 has 15 residues. Specimen: naive CD4+ T cells from blood. As for subset: CD45RO-negative CD62L-positive naive CD4 T cells. The chain employs TRBV19 and TRBJ1-2; D ambiguous. The source of this sequence is a person aged 25 to 69 in good health. CDR3 nucleotides: TGTGCCAGTGGTAGAGGAACCCTCCTGGACTATGGCTACACCTTC. Amino acid sequence: CASGRGTLLDYGYTF.